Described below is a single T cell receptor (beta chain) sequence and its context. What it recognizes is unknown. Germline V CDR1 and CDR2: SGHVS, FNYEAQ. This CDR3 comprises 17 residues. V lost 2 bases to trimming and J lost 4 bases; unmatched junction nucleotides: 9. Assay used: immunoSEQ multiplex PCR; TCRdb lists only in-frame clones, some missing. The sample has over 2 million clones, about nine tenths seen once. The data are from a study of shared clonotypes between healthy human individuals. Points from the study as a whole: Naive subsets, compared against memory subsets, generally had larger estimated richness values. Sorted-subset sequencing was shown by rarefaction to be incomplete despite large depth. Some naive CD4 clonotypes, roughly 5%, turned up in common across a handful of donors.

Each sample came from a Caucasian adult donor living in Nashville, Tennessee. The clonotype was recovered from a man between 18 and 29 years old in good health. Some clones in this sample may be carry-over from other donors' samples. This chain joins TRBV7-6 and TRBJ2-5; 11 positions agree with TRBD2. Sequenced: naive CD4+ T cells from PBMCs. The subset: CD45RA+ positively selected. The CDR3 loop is CASSLFVSGRAVETQYF. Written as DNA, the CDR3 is TGTGCCAGCAGCTTATTTGTTAGCGGGAGGGCCGTAGAGACCCAGTACTTC.